The rows below give T cell receptor beta chains drawn from one sample of a study of T cell responses to AZD1222 COVID-19 vaccine. Generated by immunoSEQ multiplex PCR, the TCRdb table keeps only in-frame clones and is missing some. Of 150,000 to 200,000 clones in the sample, approximately 90% were seen once. This sample comprised peripheral blood, obtained on day 0 of AZD1222 vaccination. The receptors derive from an adult in good health. Both conserved end residues are trimmed from each CDR3. A D gene is named only where the DNA matches it firmly.

j_gene | v_gene | d_gene | CDR3aa
TRBJ2-3 | TRBV3-1/TRBV3-2 | - | ASSQDRIHSEDRTDTQY
TRBJ2-1 | TRBV28 | - | ASSLTWQGDNEQF
TRBJ2-3 | TRBV10-2 | - | ASSESGTDTQY
TRBJ2-5 | TRBV11-1 | TRBD1 | ASSLGDRSGQETQY
TRBJ1-4 | TRBV28 | - | ASSFRSGVAATNEKLF
TRBJ2-6 | TRBV4-1 | - | ASSPGQGNAGANVLT
TRBJ2-1 | TRBV15 | - | ATSRDSNAGSEQF
TRBJ1-6 | TRBV29-1 | - | SVRQEGNSPLH
TRBJ1-2 | TRBV29-1 | - | SVGPSYGYT
TRBJ1-1 | TRBV5-1 | TRBD1 | ASSLGTGGLTEAF
TRBJ2-5 | TRBV5-1 | - | ASSIRTENGETQY
TRBJ1-6 | TRBV27 | - | ATLRDRNSPLH
TRBJ1-1 | TRBV7-9 | - | ASSLSQGYTEAF
TRBJ2-7 | TRBV28 | - | ASSLLPGTYEQY
TRBJ1-2 | TRBV5-5 | TRBD1 | ASSYAQGANYGYT
TRBJ1-2 | TRBV30 | - | AWTTTYGYT
TRBJ1-2 | TRBV30 | - | AWSVRKAGGYT
TRBJ1-3 | TRBV11-2 | - | ASSPDRPRGGNTIY
TRBJ1-2 | TRBV15 | - | ATSRDTLGRRFYGYT
TRBJ1-5 | TRBV21-1 | - | ASNNGSGSHATSQPQH
TRBJ2-3 | TRBV27 | TRBD1 | ASGGGRIRRSGTDTQY
TRBJ1-6 | TRBV6-1 | - | ASSERQGNSPLH